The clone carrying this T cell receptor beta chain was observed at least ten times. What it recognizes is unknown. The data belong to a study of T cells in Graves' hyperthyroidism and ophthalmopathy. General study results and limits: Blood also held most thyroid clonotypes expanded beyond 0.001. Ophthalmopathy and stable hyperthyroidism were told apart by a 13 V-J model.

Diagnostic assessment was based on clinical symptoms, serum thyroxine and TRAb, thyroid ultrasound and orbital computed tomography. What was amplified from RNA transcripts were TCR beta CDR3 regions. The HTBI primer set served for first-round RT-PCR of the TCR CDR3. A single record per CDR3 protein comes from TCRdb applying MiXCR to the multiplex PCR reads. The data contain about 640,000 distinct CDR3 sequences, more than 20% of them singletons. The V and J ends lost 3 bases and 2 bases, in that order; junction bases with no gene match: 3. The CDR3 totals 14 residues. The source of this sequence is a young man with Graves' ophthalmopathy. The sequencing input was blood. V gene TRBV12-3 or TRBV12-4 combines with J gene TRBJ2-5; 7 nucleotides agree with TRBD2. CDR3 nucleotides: TGTGCCAGCAGTTTCTGGGGGGGTCAAGAGACCCAGTACTTC. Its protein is CASSFWGGQETQYF.